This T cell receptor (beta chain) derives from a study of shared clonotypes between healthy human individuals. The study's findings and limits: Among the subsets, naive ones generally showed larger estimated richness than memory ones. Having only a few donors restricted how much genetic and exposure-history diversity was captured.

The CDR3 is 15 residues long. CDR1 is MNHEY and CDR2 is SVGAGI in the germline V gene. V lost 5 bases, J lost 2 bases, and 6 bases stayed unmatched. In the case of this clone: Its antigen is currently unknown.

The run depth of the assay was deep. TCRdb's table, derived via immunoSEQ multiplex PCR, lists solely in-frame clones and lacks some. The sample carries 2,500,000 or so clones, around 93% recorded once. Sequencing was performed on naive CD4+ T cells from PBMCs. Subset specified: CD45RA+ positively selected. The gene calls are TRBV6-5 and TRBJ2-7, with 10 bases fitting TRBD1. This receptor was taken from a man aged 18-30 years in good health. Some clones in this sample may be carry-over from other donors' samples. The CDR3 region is CASSPGQGRTYEQYF. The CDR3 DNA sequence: TGTGCCAGCAGTCCGGGACAGGGGAGGACCTACGAGCAGTACTTC.